These 12 T cell receptor beta chains were sequenced from one sample in a study of technical replicates of blood from a few donors. Only in-frame clones appear in the TCRdb table, and some are missing; sequencing was by immunoSEQ multiplex PCR. The data hold 80,000 to 95,000 clones, with about 94% observed a single time. Sequencing was done on a sample of T cells isolated from PBMCs. Receptor source: a human donor in good health.

CDR3 in amino acids: CASSSTGDSPLHF. The CDR3 bases are TGCGCCAGCAGTTCCACAGGGGATTCACCCCTCCACTTT. This chain uses TRBV5-1 with TRBJ1-6; 7 bases are shared with TRBD1. V gave up 5 bases and J gave up 8 bases; unmatched junction bases: 4. The CDR3 consists of 13 residues. The germline CDR1 and CDR2 sequences are SGHRS and YFSETQ.

V is TRBV28 and J is TRBJ2-1; no clear D. This CDR3 is built from 10 residues. V was trimmed by 10 bases and J by 4 bases, leaving 5 bases between them. Germline V gene sequence: CDR1 MDHEN, CDR2 SYDVKM. CDR3 sequence: CATFYNEQFF. DNA for the CDR3: TGTGCCACATTTTACAATGAGCAGTTCTTC.

The J gene is TRBJ1-1, the V gene TRBV5-5, with 7 nucleotides matching TRBD1. The V gene's germline CDR1 is SGHKS and CDR2 YYEKEE (reference sequence). The CDR3 has 14 residues. With V trimmed by 4 bases and J by 0 bases, 3 bases remained unmatched. CDR3 in amino acids: CASSGGQLNTEAFF. For the CDR3, the DNA is TGTGCCAGCAGCGGGGGACAGTTGAACACTGAAGCTTTCTTT.

The chain links TRBV7-2 to TRBJ2-1; a possible D gene is TRBD1 (5 bases). The length of the CDR3 is 13 residues. In germline, CDR1 is SGHTA, CDR2 FQGNSA. The V and J ends lost 7 bases and 15 bases respectively, with 22 bases between them. The CDR3 coding sequence is TGTGCCAGCACCCTATACGATAGGGGTGGCCGGTTCTTC. Residues: CASTLYDRGGRFF.

V gene TRBV4-1 combines with J gene TRBJ2-5; 7 bases are a match to TRBD2. Germline values: CDR1 MGHRA, CDR2 YSYEKL. J lost 2 bases, V lost 1 base, and 10 bases had no gene match. The length of the CDR3 is 17 residues. CDR3 sequence reads: CASSQGQTSEKQETQYF. As DNA, the CDR3 is TGCGCCAGCAGCCAAGGTCAAACTAGCGAGAAACAAGAGACCCAGTACTTC.

V and J are TRBV6-1 and TRBJ2-1, with D perhaps matching TRBD1 (5 bases). The CDR3 is 14 amino acids. V was shortened by 5 bases and J by 8 bases, with 16 bases between the two germline ends. Germline CDR1 and CDR2: MNHNS and SASEGT. The CDR3 loop is CASSLQRDSYEQFF. The CDR3 DNA sequence: TGTGCCAGCAGTCTTCAGCGAGACAGCTATGAGCAGTTCTTC.

The V and J genes are TRBV19 and TRBJ1-1; unclear D gene. The V end lost 5 bases, the J end lost 4 bases, and 5 bases lay between the germline ends. This CDR3 has 11 residues. Germline CDR1 LNHDA, CDR2 SQIVND (reference sequence). The CDR3 DNA is TGTGCCAGTAGTTTCGGCACTGAAGCTTTCTTT. It specifies CASSFGTEAFF.

This clone was counted a single time. This sequence joins TRBV18 and TRBJ2-1; 12 bases agree with TRBD2. Germline-derived CDR1 and CDR2 are KGHSH and LQKENI. The CDR3 runs 16 residues. V shed 2 bases, J shed 9 bases, and the junction held 8 bases outside the gene matches. This chain's CDR3 is CASSPMKTSGGGEQFF. The CDR3 coding sequence is TGTGCCAGCTCACCAATGAAGACTAGCGGGGGAGGTGAGCAGTTCTTC.

This clone came up once. The chain is built from TRBV30 and TRBJ1-2; D is unresolved. This CDR3 region has 13 residues. Germline V gene data show CDR1 as GTSNPN and CDR2 as SVGIG (reference sequence). Trimming shortened V by 0 bases and J by 8 bases, and 13 bases separated the two germline ends. The CDR3 region is CAWSVTRGGGYTF. In DNA, the CDR3 is TGTGCCTGGAGTGTTACCCGGGGAGGGGGCTACACCTTC.

The rearrangement uses TRBV6-1 and TRBJ1-3; 8 bases align to TRBD1. Germline CDR1 reads MNHNS; CDR2 reads SASEGT. This CDR3 is 14 amino acids long. J was trimmed by 1 base and V by 8 bases; bases with no gene match: 4. The CDR3 protein is CASRDRLSGNTIYF. CDR3 nucleotide sequence: TGTGCCAGCCGGGACAGGCTATCTGGAAACACCATATATTTT.

V usage is TRBV5-4 and J usage is TRBJ1-2; TRBD1 matches 11 bases. The V gene end was trimmed by 4 bases and the J gene end by 5 bases; junction bases not matched to a gene: 10. CDR3 length: 16 amino acids. Germline V gene sequence: CDR1 SGHNT, CDR2 YYREEE (reference sequence). CDR3 in amino acids: CASSQIAGTGGYGYTF. CDR3 DNA sequence: TGTGCCAGCAGCCAAATTGCCGGGACAGGGGGGTATGGCTACACCTTC.

J is TRBJ1-1 and V is TRBV18; no clear D. The CDR3 is made up of 16 amino acids. The germline gives CDR1 KGHSH, CDR2 LQKENI. Trimming took 6 bases from V and 1 from J, leaving 18 bases between them. The CDR3 DNA is TGTGCCAGCTCCCCCACATCGAACCCCCCGAACACTGAAGCTTTCTTT. Translated, it gives CASSPTSNPPNTEAFF.